The present T cell receptor beta chain was sequenced within a study of cytomegalovirus exposure and HLA in healthy donors. The PCR was carried out with 60 Vbeta primers and 13 Jbeta primers. Using immunoSEQ multiplex PCR, the repertoire was profiled, and TCRdb retains in-frame clones only, with some absent. The sample records about 130,000 clones, roughly four fifths being singletons. This CDR3 contains 11 residues. Germline CDR1 SNHLY, CDR2 FYNNEI. Trimming removed 0 bases from V and 7 bases from J, with 3 bases in between. The V call is TRBV2, the J call TRBJ1-2; D unresolved. The receptor was isolated from a boy aged 2-15 years in good health and CMV-seronegative. The specimen sequenced was PBMCs. This CDR3 reads CASSEAGGYTF. CDR3 coding DNA: TGTGCCAGCAGTGAAGCCGGTGGCTACACCTTC.